The 24 T cell receptor beta chains listed next were all sequenced from one sample in a study of T cells after somatic rescue of genetic block. The data were produced by immunoSEQ multiplex PCR, yet TCRdb's version contains in-frame clones alone and is incomplete. Of roughly 92,000 clones in the sample, more than 80% were seen once. Sequences were obtained from peripheral blood mononuclear cells (PBMCs). These receptors all come from a woman aged 18-35 years.

The genes are TRBV10-3 and TRBJ2-1; 7 bases are shared with TRBD1. This CDR3 spans 18 amino acids. CDR1 and CDR2 from the germline V gene are ENHRY and SYGVKD. V trimming: 2 bases; J trimming: 2 bases; junction bases outside the gene matches: 12. CDR3 sequence reads: CAISEGDSLETAYNEQFF. CDR3 DNA sequence: TGTGCCATCAGTGAGGGGGACAGCCTCGAAACCGCCTACAATGAGCAGTTCTTC.

Comment on this clone: An end of the junction does not agree with germline; a read error may underlie this. V gene TRBV11-2 combines with J gene TRBJ2-7; D may be TRBD2 (6 bases). From germline, CDR1 is SGHAT and CDR2 FQNNGV. This CDR3 is built from 13 residues. The CDR3 DNA is TGTGCCAGCAGCTTAGGGGTTCGGACCGGCGGGGACTTC. Amino acid sequence: CASSLGVRTGGDF.

This sequence joins TRBV19 and TRBJ1-5; possible D gene TRBD1, 6 bases. The germline V gene encodes CDR1 LNHDA and CDR2 SQIVND (reference sequence). Trimming left V 0 bases short and J 7 bases short, with 13 bases between. The CDR3 has 15 amino acids. This CDR3 is CASSIDDRFGQPQHF. The CDR3 DNA reads as TGTGCCAGTAGTATAGATGACAGGTTCGGACAGCCCCAGCATTTT.

This clone was picked up a small number of times. The chain couples TRBV6-4 to TRBJ2-1; 7 nucleotides match TRBD2. After removal of 6 bases from V and 3 bases from J, the junction contained 8 bases not matched to a gene. This CDR3 has 15 amino acids. Germline V CDR1 and CDR2: MRHNA, SNTAGT. The chain's CDR3 is CASSPTGGGYNEQFF. DNA for the CDR3: TGTGCCAGCAGCCCGACTGGCGGGGGCTACAATGAGCAGTTCTTC.

This chain links TRBV9 with TRBJ2-2; D remains unclear. The CDR3 is made up of 16 amino acids. V was clipped by 2 bases and J by 1 base, with 12 bases between them. CDR1 is SGDLS and CDR2 is YYNGEE in the germline V gene. Here the CDR3 reads CASSVEPIGNTGELFF. Here the CDR3 DNA reads TGTGCCAGCAGCGTCGAACCTATCGGGAACACCGGGGAGCTGTTTTTT.

V is TRBV6-6 and J is TRBJ2-2; TRBD1 is a possible D gene (6 bases). The CDR3 sequence is 16 residues long. Germline V gene lookup returns CDR1 MNHNY and CDR2 SVGAGI (reference sequence). Trimming removed 0 bases from V and 1 base from J, with 9 bases in between. The DNA for the CDR3 is TGTGCCAGCAGTTACTCGGGGGCAAGGAACACCGGGGAGCTGTTTTTT. It yields the protein CASSYSGARNTGELFF.

The chain combines TRBV6-1 with TRBJ2-3; 13 bases are a match to TRBD2. Germline lookup yields CDR1 MNHNS and CDR2 SASEGT. V shed 4 bases and J 5 bases; nucleotides not matched to a gene: 15. The CDR3 contains 19 residues. Written as DNA, the CDR3 is TGTGCCAGCAGTGCTCTGACTAGCGGGAGGCGGTCTCGGCTAGATACGCAGTATTTT. This codes for CASSALTSGRRSRLDTQYF.

This clone was recorded once. The V gene is TRBV4-1, the J gene TRBJ2-5; TRBD1 matches 9 bases. With 2 bases clipped from V and 5 bases from J, the junction kept 9 bases outside the gene matches. Germline-derived CDR1 and CDR2 are MGHRA and YSYEKL. This CDR3 has 16 residues. CDR3 nucleotides: TGCGCCAGCAGCCAAAGGGGACAGGGAATCAGGGAGACCCAGTACTTC. This encodes CASSQRGQGIRETQYF.

The J gene is TRBJ2-2, the V gene TRBV5-1; perhaps TRBD1 as D (6 bases). Trimming took off 2 bases at V and 0 bases at J, with 14 bases between the two ends. The CDR3 is made up of 17 amino acids. CDR1 SGHRS and CDR2 YFSETQ come from the germline V gene. The CDR3 nucleotides are TGCGCCAGCAGCTTCGCACAGGGCTTTTCGAACACCGGGGAGCTGTTTTTT. The encoded protein is CASSFAQGFSNTGELFF.

This clone has more than one count but fewer than ten. This rearrangement joins TRBV7-2 to TRBJ1-1, with D hard to call. The CDR3 is made up of 12 amino acids. The V end was cut by 4 bases, the J end by 2 bases, with 5 bases between. CDR1 and CDR2 (germline): SGHTA, FQGNSA. The CDR3 DNA reads TGTGCCAGCAGCTGGATTAACACTGAAGCTTTCTTT. This sequence encodes CASSWINTEAFF.

This chain connects TRBV30 to TRBJ2-7, with a weak D call TRBD1 (6 bases). V was clipped by 0 bases and J by 2 bases, with 8 bases between them. This CDR3 comprises 13 residues. Per the germline V gene, CDR1 is GTSNPN and CDR2 is SVGIG (reference sequence). The CDR3 sequence is CAWSVGGAYEQYF. The CDR3 bases are TGTGCCTGGAGTGTTGGGGGCGCCTACGAGCAGTACTTC.

The chain uses TRBV25-1 and TRBJ2-1, with 8 bases that match TRBD2. CDR1 is MGHDK and CDR2 is SYGVNS in the germline V gene. The CDR3 consists of 16 residues. The ends lost 0 bases at V and 6 bases at J; junction bases unmatched: 7. CDR3 DNA: TGTGCCAGCAGTGAATATTCGGGACTAGGCCTCAATGAGCAGTTCTTC. This codes for CASSEYSGLGLNEQFF.

This chain links TRBV5-1 with TRBJ2-7, with 13 bases aligning to TRBD2. The V gene end was trimmed by 4 bases and the J gene end by 1 base; junction bases not matched to a gene: 5. The germline gives CDR1 SGHRS, CDR2 YFSETQ. The CDR3 is 16 amino acids. CDR3 loop: CASSGGLAGVSYEQYF. As DNA, the CDR3 is TGCGCCAGCAGCGGAGGACTAGCGGGAGTATCCTACGAGCAGTACTTC.

This clone was counted once. The J gene is TRBJ2-3, the V gene TRBV7-9, with a weak D call TRBD2 (6 bases). The length of the CDR3 is 16 residues. V was clipped by 7 bases and J by 4 bases, with 21 bases between them. The germline CDR1 and CDR2 sequences are SEHNR and FQNEAQ (reference sequence). CDR3 nucleotides: TGTGCCAGCACCCTAGCTTTGGGCGGGATAGCAGATACGCAGTATTTT. This codes for CASTLALGGIADTQYF.

The chain carries TRBV9 and TRBJ2-2; a weak D match, TRBD1 (6 bases). The germline V gene has CDR1 SGDLS and CDR2 YYNGEE. The CDR3 loop spans 13 amino acids. V lost 4 bases, J lost 6 bases, and 10 bases lay in between. CDR3 protein: CASSPQGPGELFF. CDR3 nucleotides: TGTGCCAGCAGCCCACAGGGTCCCGGGGAGCTGTTTTTT.

This chain connects TRBV19 to TRBJ1-2; no firm D call. V gave up 3 bases and J gave up 6 bases, with 8 bases separating them. CDR1 is LNHDA, CDR2 SQIVND, per germline (reference sequence). CDR3 length equals 12 residues. The DNA for the CDR3 is TGTGCCAGTAGTATCCGAGGGCATGGCTACACCTTC. It is translated as CASSIRGHGYTF. The full variable domain, completed using reference TRBV19 and TRBJ1-2, is DGGITQSPKYLFRKEGQNVTLSCEQNLNHDAMYWYRQDPGQGLRLIYYSQIVNDFQKGDIAEGYSVSREKKESFPLTVTSAQKNPTAFYLCASSIRGHGYTFGSGTRLTVV.

V usage is TRBV5-4 and J usage is TRBJ2-3; the D gene is possibly TRBD1 (6 bases). The CDR3 is 15 amino acids. Germline V gives CDR1 SGHNT, CDR2 YYREEE (reference sequence). The V and J ends lost 0 bases and 4 bases respectively, with 12 bases between them. CDR3 residues: CASSLEVRGPDTQYF. CDR3 DNA sequence: TGTGCCAGCAGCTTGGAAGTCAGGGGACCAGATACGCAGTATTTT.

This clone was picked up one time. The chain employs TRBV18 and TRBJ2-1, with a possible D match to TRBD1 (6 bases). The CDR3 has 16 amino acids. Germline lookup yields CDR1 KGHSH and CDR2 LQKENI. The V end lost 3 bases, the J end lost 3 bases, and 15 bases lay between the germline ends. CDR3 sequence: CASSPMHRELYNEQFF. CDR3 sequence (DNA): TGTGCCAGCTCACCGATGCACAGGGAACTCTACAATGAGCAGTTCTTC.

V is TRBV6-4 and J is TRBJ2-1, with 9 bases aligning to TRBD2. There are 15 residues in the CDR3. CDR1 is MRHNA, CDR2 SNTAGT, per germline. The V and J ends lost 2 bases and 8 bases, in that order; junction bases with no gene match: 7. The CDR3 DNA reads TGTGCCAGCAGTGACGGCGCGGGAGGGCTGGATGAGCAGTTCTTC. Translating gives CASSDGAGGLDEQFF.

This clone appeared once. This chain uses TRBV6-1 with TRBJ2-5; tentatively, D is TRBD1 or TRBD2 (5 bases each). This CDR3 has 15 residues. Germline CDR1 reads MNHNS; CDR2 reads SASEGT. V was trimmed by 3 bases and J by 4 bases, leaving 15 bases between them. The CDR3 coding sequence is TGTGCCAGCAGTGAGAATCGGGGCAGACTAGAGACCCAGTACTTC. Its translation: CASSENRGRLETQYF.

This rearrangement joins TRBV18 to TRBJ1-1; D gene unclear. Germline lookup yields CDR1 KGHSH and CDR2 LQKENI. The CDR3 loop spans 15 amino acids. Trimming shortened V by 6 bases and J by 1 base, and 15 bases separated the two germline ends. For the CDR3, the DNA is TGTGCCAGCTCCCCCGGATCGTTAAGGAACACTGAAGCTTTCTTT. It encodes CASSPGSLRNTEAFF.

V usage is TRBV19 and J usage is TRBJ2-1; D is possibly TRBD2 (5 bases). CDR1 is LNHDA and CDR2 is SQIVND in the germline V gene (reference sequence). V lost 2 bases to trimming and J lost 6 bases, with 14 bases between them. This CDR3 comprises 15 residues. In DNA, the CDR3 is TGTGCCAGTAGTATAATGGTCGGGGTCTCCAATGAGCAGTTCTTC. It codes for CASSIMVGVSNEQFF.

The rearrangement links TRBV6-4 to TRBJ1-2; D perhaps matches TRBD1 (6 bases). Trimming took 4 bases from V and 8 from J, leaving 14 bases between them. From germline, CDR1 is MRHNA and CDR2 SNTAGT. The CDR3 covers 13 residues. CDR3 loop: CASSVWAGVGYTF. CDR3 nucleotide sequence: TGTGCCAGCAGTGTTTGGGCAGGGGTCGGCTACACCTTC.

The chain links TRBV11-2 to TRBJ2-7; TRBD2 matches at 13 bases. V was pared by 5 bases and J by 7 bases, with 8 bases of the junction left unmatched. Germline V gene lookup returns CDR1 SGHAT and CDR2 FQNNGV. The CDR3 totals 15 residues. This CDR3 is CASSRGTSGIYEQYF. The CDR3 DNA is TGTGCCAGCAGCCGAGGGACTAGCGGGATCTATGAGCAGTACTTC.